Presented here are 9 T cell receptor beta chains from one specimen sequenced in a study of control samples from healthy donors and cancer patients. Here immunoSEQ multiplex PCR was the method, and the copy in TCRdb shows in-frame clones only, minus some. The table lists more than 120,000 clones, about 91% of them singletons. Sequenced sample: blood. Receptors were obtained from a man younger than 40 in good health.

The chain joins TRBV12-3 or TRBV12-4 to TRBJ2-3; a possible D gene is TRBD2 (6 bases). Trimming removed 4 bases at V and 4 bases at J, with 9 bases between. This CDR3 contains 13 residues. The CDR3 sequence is CASSSGLPDTQYF. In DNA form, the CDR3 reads TGTGCCAGCAGTTCGGGACTTCCAGATACGCAGTATTTT.

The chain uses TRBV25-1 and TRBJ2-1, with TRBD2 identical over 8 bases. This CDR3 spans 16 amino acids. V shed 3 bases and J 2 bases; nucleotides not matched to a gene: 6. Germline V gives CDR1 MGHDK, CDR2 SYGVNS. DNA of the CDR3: TGTGCCAGCAGTGACTACGGGGGGGCAACCTACAATGAGCAGTTCTTC. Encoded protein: CASSDYGGATYNEQFF.

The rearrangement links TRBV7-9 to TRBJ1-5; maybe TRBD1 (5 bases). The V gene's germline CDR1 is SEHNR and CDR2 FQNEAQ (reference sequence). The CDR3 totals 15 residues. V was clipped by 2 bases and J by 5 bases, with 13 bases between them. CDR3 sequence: CASSLPGPGDQPQHF. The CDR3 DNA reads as TGTGCCAGCAGCTTACCAGGGCCTGGGGATCAGCCCCAGCATTTT.

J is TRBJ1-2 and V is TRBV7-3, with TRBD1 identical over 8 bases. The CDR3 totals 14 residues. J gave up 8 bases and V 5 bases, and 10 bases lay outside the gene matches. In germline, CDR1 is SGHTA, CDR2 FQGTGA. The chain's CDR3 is CASSPSGQGGGYTF. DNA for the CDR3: TGTGCCAGCAGCCCAAGTGGACAGGGCGGAGGCTACACCTTC. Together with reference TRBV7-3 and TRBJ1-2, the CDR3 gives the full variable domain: GAGVSQTPSNKVTEKGKYVELRCDPISGHTALYWYRQSLGQGPEFLIYFQGTGAADDSGLPNDRFFAVRPEGSVSTLKIQRTERGDSAVYLCASSPSGQGGGYTFGSGTRLTVV.

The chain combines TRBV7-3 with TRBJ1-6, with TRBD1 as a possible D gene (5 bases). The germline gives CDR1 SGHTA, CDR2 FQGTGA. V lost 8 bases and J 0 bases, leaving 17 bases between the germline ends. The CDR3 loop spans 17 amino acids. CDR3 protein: CASSETGLSSYNSPLHF. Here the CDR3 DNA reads TGTGCCAGCTCCGAAACAGGTCTGAGCTCCTATAATTCACCCCTCCACTTT.

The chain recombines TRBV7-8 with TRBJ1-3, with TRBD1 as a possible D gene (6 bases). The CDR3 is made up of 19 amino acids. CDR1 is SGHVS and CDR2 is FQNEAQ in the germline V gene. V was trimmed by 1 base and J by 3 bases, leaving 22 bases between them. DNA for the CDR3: TGTGCCAGCAGCTTAGTGGGGGCGGCTCGTGCTTTAAGTGGAAACACCATATATTTT. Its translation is CASSLVGAARALSGNTIYF.

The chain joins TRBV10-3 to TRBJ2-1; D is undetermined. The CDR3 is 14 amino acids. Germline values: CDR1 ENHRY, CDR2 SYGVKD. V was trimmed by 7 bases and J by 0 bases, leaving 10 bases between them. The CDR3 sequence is CAIKRSSSYNEQFF. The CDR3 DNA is TGTGCCATCAAAAGATCGAGCTCCTACAATGAGCAGTTCTTC.

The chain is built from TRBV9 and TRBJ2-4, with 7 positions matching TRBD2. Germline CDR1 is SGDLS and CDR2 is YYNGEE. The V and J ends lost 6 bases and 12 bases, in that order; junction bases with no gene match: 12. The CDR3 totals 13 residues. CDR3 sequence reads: CASTLGEGKTQYF. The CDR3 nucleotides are TGTGCCAGCACCTTAGGGGAGGGGAAGACTCAGTACTTC.

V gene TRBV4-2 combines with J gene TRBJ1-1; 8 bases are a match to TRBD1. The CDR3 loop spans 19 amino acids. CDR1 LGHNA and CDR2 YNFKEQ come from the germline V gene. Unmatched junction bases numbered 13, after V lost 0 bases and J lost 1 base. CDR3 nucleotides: TGTGCCAGCAGCCAAGACCCCCAGGGGGCGGTTTCGTCGAACACTGAAGCTTTCTTT. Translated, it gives CASSQDPQGAVSSNTEAFF.